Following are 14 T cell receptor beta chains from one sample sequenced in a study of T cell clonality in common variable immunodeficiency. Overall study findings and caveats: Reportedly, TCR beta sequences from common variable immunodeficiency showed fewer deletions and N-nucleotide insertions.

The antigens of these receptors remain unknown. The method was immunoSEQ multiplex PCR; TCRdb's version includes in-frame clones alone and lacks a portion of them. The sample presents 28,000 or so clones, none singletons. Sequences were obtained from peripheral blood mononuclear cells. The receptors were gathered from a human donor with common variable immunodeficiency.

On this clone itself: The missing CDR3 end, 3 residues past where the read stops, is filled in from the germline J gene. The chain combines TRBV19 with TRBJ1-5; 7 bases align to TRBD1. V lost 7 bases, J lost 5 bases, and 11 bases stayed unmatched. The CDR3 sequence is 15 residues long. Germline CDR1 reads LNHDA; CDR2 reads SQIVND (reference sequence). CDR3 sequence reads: CASTPRDRVDQPQHF. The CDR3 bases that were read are TGTGCCAGTACCCCCCGGGACAGAGTCGATCAGCCC.

This CDR3 is CASSTGTENSPLHF. CDR3 bases read: TGTGCCAGTAGTACCGGGACAGAGAATTCACCC. This chain connects TRBV19 to TRBJ1-6; 7 nucleotides line up with TRBD1. The read ends 3 residues early relative to the CDR3; the germline J gene fills the gap. The CDR3 totals 14 residues. The germline V gene has CDR1 LNHDA and CDR2 SQIVND (reference sequence). The ends lost 4 bases at V and 7 bases at J; junction bases unmatched: 4.

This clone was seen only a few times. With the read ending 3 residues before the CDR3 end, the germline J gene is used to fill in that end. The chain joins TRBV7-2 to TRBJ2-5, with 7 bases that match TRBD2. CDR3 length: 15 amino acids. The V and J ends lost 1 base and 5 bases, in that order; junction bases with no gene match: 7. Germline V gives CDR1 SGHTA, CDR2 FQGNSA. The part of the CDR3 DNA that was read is TGTGCCAGCAGCTTAGGGGGGGGTGCGGTTGAGACC. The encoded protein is CASSLGGGAVET. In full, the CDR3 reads CASSLGGGAVETQYF.

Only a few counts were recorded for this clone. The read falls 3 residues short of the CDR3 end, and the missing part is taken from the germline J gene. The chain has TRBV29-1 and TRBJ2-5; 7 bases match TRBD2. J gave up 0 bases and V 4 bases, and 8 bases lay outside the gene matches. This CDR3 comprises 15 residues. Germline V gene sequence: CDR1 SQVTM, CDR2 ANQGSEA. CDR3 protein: CSVVRAGRYQETQYF. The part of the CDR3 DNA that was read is TGCAGCGTTGTCAGAGCGGGGCGGTACCAAGAGACC.

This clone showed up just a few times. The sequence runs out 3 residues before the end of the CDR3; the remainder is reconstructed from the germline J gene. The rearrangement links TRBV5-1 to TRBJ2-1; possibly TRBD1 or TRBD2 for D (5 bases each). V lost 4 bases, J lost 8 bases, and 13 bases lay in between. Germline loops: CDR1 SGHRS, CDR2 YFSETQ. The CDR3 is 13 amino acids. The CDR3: CASSLGEGYEQFF. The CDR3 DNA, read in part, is TGCGCCAGCAGCCTGGGTGAGGGGTATGAG.

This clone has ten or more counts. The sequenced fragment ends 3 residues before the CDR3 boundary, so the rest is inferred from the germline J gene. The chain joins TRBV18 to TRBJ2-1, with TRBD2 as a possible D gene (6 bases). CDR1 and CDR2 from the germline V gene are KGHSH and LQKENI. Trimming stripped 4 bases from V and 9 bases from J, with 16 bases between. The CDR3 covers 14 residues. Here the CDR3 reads CASSRPGLPSEQFF. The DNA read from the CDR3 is TGTGCCAGCTCACGGCCGGGACTCCCAAGTGAG.

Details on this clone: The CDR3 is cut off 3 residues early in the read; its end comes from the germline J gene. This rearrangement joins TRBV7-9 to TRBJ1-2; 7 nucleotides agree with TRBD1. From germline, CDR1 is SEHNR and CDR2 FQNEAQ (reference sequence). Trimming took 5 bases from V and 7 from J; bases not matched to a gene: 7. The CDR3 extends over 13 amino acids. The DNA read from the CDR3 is TGTGCCAGCAGCCGCGACAGGGACCGTGGC. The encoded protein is CASSRDRDRG. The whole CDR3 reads CASSRDRDRGYTF.

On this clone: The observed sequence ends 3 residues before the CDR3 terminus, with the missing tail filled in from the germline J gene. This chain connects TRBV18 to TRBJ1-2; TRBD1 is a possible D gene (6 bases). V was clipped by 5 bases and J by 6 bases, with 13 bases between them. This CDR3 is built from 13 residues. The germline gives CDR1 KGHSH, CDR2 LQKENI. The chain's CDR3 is CASSTTGTHGYTF. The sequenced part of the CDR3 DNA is TGTGCCAGCTCAACAACAGGGACCCATGGC.

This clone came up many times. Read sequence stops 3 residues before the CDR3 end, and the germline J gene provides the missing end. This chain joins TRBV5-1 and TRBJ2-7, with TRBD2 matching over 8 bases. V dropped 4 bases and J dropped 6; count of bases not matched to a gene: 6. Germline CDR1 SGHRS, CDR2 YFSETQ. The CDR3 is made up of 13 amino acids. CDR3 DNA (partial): TGCGCCAGCAGCCCGGGACTAGGGGGCGAG. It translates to CASSPGLGGE. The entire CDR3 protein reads CASSPGLGGEQYF.

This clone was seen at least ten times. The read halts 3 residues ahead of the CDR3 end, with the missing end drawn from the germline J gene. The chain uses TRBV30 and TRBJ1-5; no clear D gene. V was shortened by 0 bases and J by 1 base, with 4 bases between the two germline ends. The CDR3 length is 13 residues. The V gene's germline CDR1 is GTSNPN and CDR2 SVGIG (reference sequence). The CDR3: CAWSVQSNQPQHF. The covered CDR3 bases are TGTGCCTGGAGTGTGCAGAGCAATCAGCCC.

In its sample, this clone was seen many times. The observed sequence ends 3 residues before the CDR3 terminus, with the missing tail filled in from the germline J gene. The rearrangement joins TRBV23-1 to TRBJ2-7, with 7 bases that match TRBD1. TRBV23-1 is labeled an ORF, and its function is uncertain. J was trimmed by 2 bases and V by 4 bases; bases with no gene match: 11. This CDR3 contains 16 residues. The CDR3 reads CASSPSFWDSPYEQYF. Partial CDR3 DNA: TGCGCCAGCAGTCCTTCGTTTTGGGACAGTCCCTACGAG.

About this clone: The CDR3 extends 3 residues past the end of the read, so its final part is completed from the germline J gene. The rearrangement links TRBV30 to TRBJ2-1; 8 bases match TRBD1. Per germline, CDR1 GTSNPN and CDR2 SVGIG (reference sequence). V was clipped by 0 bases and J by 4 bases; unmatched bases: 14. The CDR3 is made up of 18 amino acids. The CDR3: CAWSVQVWTGTFYNEQFF. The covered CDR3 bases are TGTGCCTGGAGTGTACAGGTTTGGACAGGGACCTTTTACAATGAG.

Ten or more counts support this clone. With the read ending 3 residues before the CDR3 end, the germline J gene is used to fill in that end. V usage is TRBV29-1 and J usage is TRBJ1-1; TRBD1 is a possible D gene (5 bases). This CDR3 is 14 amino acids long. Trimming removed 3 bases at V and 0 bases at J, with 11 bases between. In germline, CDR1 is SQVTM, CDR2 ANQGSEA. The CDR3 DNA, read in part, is TGCAGCGTTGAGAGGGGCCTAATGAACACTGAA. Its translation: CSVERGLMNTE. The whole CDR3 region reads CSVERGLMNTEAFF.

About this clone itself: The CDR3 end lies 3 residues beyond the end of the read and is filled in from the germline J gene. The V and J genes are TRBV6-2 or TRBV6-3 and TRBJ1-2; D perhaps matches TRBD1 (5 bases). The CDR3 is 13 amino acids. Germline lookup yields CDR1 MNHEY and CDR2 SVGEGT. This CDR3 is CASSYGAAGRYTF. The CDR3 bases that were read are TGTGCCAGCAGTTACGGGGCGGCCGGACGC.